This T cell receptor beta chain was sequenced for a study of T cell responses to AZD1222 COVID-19 vaccine. This clone has a single count. What it recognizes is unknown. The CDR3 has 16 residues. Germline V gene lookup returns CDR1 SGHDT and CDR2 YYEEEE. V was pared by 4 bases and J by 0 bases, with 7 bases of the junction left unmatched. Study-level points and caveats: Nearly half of spike-specific TCRs reportedly go after variant regions that carry no mutations. Baseline antibody screening turned up just a handful of seropositive AZD1222 recipients. Vaccine-associated CD4 TCRs ranged over spike, dominating at 160-218 and 743-854. It should be noted that donors were predominantly white British and more often female, and clonal diversity was possibly underestimated.

Repertoires were generated with immunoSEQ multiplex PCR, while TCRdb's copy carries only in-frame clones and drops some. The repertoire includes some 94,000 clones, 90% to 95% of them detected once, and 12% sits in the top ten. The receptor comes from an adult in good health. This chain connects TRBV5-6 to TRBJ2-3; TRBD2 matches at 8 bases. Sequenced here: peripheral blood, sampled on day 0 of AZD1222 vaccination. The DNA of the CDR3 is TGTGCCAGCAGCCCTAAGGTAGCGGGGAGCACAGATACGCAGTATTTT. Amino acids: CASSPKVAGSTDTQYF.